The 10 T cell receptor beta chains listed next were all sequenced from one sample in a study of T cells after yellow fever vaccination. Each CDR3 protein is one row after TCRdb ran MiXCR on the 5' RACE reads. The sample lists approximately 120,000 distinct CDR3 sequences, 13% to 15% occurring once. The sequencing used CD8+ T cells sorted from PBMCs, collected 5 days after the yellow fever booster vaccination. The receptors shown here come from a young man who received the YFV17D yellow fever vaccine.

This clonotype showed up many times. The chain recombines TRBV27 with TRBJ1-1; TRBD1 agrees at 9 bases. This CDR3 is 14 amino acids long. Trimming cost V 2 bases and J 10 bases; bases outside gene matches: 8. The germline V gene encodes CDR1 MNHEY and CDR2 SMNVEV (reference sequence). The CDR3 coding sequence is TGTGCCAGCAGTTTAAACACAGGGGGCAGGGTAGCTTTCTTT. It translates to CASSLNTGGRVAFF.

The chain recombines TRBV4-3 with TRBJ2-5, with TRBD2 matching over 9 bases. The CDR3 covers 17 residues. Germline-derived CDR1 and CDR2 are LGHNA and YSLEER. J was trimmed by 1 base and V by 0 bases; bases with no gene match: 6. In DNA form, the CDR3 reads TGCGCCAGCAGCCAAGAATCAATAGCGGGGGCCCAAGAGACCCAGTACTTC. Its translation is CASSQESIAGAQETQYF.

This clonotype has just a few counts. J is TRBJ2-3 and V is TRBV29-1; D might be TRBD1 (5 bases). The CDR3 is made up of 14 amino acids. Germline CDR1 reads SQVTM; CDR2 reads ANQGSEA. Trimming stripped 7 bases from V and 6 bases from J, with 20 bases between. CDR3 loop: CSENRQSTTDTQYF. CDR3 in DNA: TGCAGCGAGAATAGACAGTCTACGACCGATACGCAGTATTTT.

V gene TRBV7-2 combines with J gene TRBJ2-7; 7 bases map to TRBD2. CDR1 and CDR2 from the germline V gene are SGHTA and FQGNSA. This CDR3 has 17 residues. V lost 2 bases and J lost 2; bases outside the gene matches: 12. In DNA, the CDR3 is TGTGCCAGCAGCTTAAAGATGGGATATGGGGGGGCCTACGAGCAGTACGTC. Its protein product is CASSLKMGYGGAYEQYV.

The chain links TRBV4-1 to TRBJ1-5; D remains unclear. Germline V CDR1 and CDR2: MGHRA, YSYEKL. The CDR3 is 13 residues long. Trimming took off 4 bases at V and 4 bases at J, with 8 bases between the two ends. The CDR3 coding sequence is TGCGCCAGCAGCCCAAGCCCAAATCAGCCCCAGCATTTT. Translating it yields CASSPSPNQPQHF.

V gene TRBV5-1 combines with J gene TRBJ2-3, with 14 nucleotides matching TRBD2. The CDR3 is made up of 18 amino acids. Trimming cost V 3 bases and J 1 base; bases outside gene matches: 7. The germline CDR1 and CDR2 sequences are SGHRS and YFSETQ. In nucleotides, the CDR3 is TGCGCCAGCAGCTCTGGGACTAGCGGGGGACTAGGCACAGATACGCAGTATTTT. Protein: CASSSGTSGGLGTDTQYF.

V gene TRBV7-2 combines with J gene TRBJ1-2; D unresolved. The CDR3 runs to 13 residues. Trimming took 9 bases from V and 0 from J, leaving 11 bases between them. Germline CDR1 reads SGHTA; CDR2 reads FQGNSA. As DNA, the CDR3 is TGTGCCAGTGGTCATGGGTCTAACTATGGCTACACCTTC. Amino acid sequence: CASGHGSNYGYTF.

V is TRBV7-6 and J is TRBJ2-2; D possibly matches TRBD1 or TRBD2 (5 bases each). V gave up 5 bases and J gave up 4 bases, with 11 bases separating them. This CDR3 contains 14 residues. Germline values: CDR1 SGHVS, CDR2 FNYEAQ. The CDR3 loop is CASSLGTATGELFF. The CDR3 DNA reads as TGTGCCAGCAGCCTCGGGACCGCCACCGGGGAGCTGTTTTTT.

This chain joins TRBV7-9 and TRBJ2-6, with a weak D call TRBD2 (6 bases). The CDR3 sequence is 14 residues long. The germline gives CDR1 SEHNR, CDR2 FQNEAQ (reference sequence). Trimming took off 4 bases at V and 13 bases at J, with 17 bases between the two ends. CDR3 in amino acids: CASSSLGGIMVLTF. As DNA, the CDR3 is TGTGCCAGCAGCTCCTTAGGAGGGATAATGGTCCTGACTTTC.

The rearrangement uses TRBV4-2 and TRBJ1-5; no definite D call. Trimming pared 1 base from V and 6 bases from J, leaving 10 bases between. CDR1 is LGHNA and CDR2 is YNFKEQ in the germline V gene. The CDR3 is 14 residues long. The DNA of the CDR3 is TGTGCCAGCAGCCAAGCAACGAGAGGTCAGCCCCAGCATTTT. Its translation: CASSQATRGQPQHF.